These 23 T cell receptor beta chains were sequenced from one sample in a study of CD8+ T cells in alopecia areata. This sample's treatment: oral pan-JAK inhibitor, 5-10 mg twice daily. RNA extraction and reverse transcription yielded cDNA as sequencing template. Data came from immunoSEQ multiplex PCR; TCRdb stores just in-frame clones and leaves some out. The table includes some 130,000 clones, 45% to 60% detected once. Sequencing was performed on CD8+ T cells sorted from blood, taken at week 4, from a patient treated with tofacitinib. The origin of the receptors is a human donor with alopecia areata.

This clone was seen a few times. V and J are TRBV29-1 and TRBJ1-2; D is perhaps TRBD1 (5 bases). Germline V CDR1 and CDR2: SQVTM, ANQGSEA. The V and J ends lost 1 base and 8 bases respectively, with 14 bases between them. The CDR3 is made up of 13 amino acids. The CDR3 DNA reads TGCAGCGTTGAAGTGCAGGGAGGGGAGGGCTACACCTTC. As protein: CSVEVQGGEGYTF.

J is TRBJ1-6 and V is TRBV19, with 10 bases identical to TRBD1. The CDR3 spans 15 residues. The V segment lost 5 bases and the J segment 9 bases; nucleotides outside the gene matches: 7. Germline CDR1 is LNHDA and CDR2 is SQIVND (reference sequence). In DNA, the CDR3 is TGTGCCAGTAGTGTACGACAGGGGGCGGTTTCACCCCTCCACTTT. This translates into CASSVRQGAVSPLHF. Full variable domain (outside the CDR3, taken from reference TRBV19 and TRBJ1-6): DGGITQSPKYLFRKEGQNVTLSCEQNLNHDAMYWYRQDPGQGLRLIYYSQIVNDFQKGDIAEGYSVSREKKESFPLTVTSAQKNPTAFYLCASSVRQGAVSPLHFGNGTRLTVT.

This clone was observed a few times. The chain couples TRBV29-1 to TRBJ1-2, with 9 nucleotides matching TRBD1. The V gene's germline CDR1 is SQVTM and CDR2 ANQGSEA. Trimming cost V 6 bases and J 0 bases; bases outside gene matches: 8. CDR3 size: 15 residues. CDR3 sequence (DNA): TGCAGCGTCGTGACAGGGGGAGCGACTAACTATGGCTACACCTTC. Its protein product is CSVVTGGATNYGYTF.

This chain links TRBV7-9 with TRBJ2-7; no firm D call. The CDR3 loop spans 11 amino acids. V lost 1 base and J 6 bases, leaving 4 bases between the germline ends. Germline-derived CDR1 and CDR2 are SEHNR and FQNEAQ (reference sequence). The CDR3 loop is CASSLEREQYF. In DNA form, the CDR3 reads TGTGCCAGCAGCTTAGAGCGCGAGCAGTACTTC.

As regards this clone: Other nucleotide sequences from this sample produce the same CDR3. The rearrangement joins TRBV6-5 to TRBJ2-7; 11 nucleotides align to TRBD1. Germline V lookup: CDR1 MNHEY, CDR2 SVGAGI. There are 14 residues in the CDR3. Unmatched junction bases numbered 1, after V lost 2 bases and J lost 4 bases. CDR3 nucleotides: TGTGCCAGCAGTTACGGGACAGGGGGTTACGAGCAGTACTTC. It encodes CASSYGTGGYEQYF.

The genes are TRBV9 and TRBJ2-1; 8 bases map to TRBD2. Germline V gene sequence: CDR1 SGDLS, CDR2 YYNGEE. Trimming took 4 bases from V and 3 from J; bases not matched to a gene: 6. The CDR3 sequence is 15 residues long. The CDR3 bases are TGTGCCAGCAGCTCCAGCGGGGGCCACTACAATGAGCAGTTCTTC. Translated: CASSSSGGHYNEQFF.

In its sample, this clone was seen once. V and J are TRBV7-9 and TRBJ2-5; 9 bases match TRBD2. Germline V gene data show CDR1 as SEHNR and CDR2 as FQNEAQ (reference sequence). The length of the CDR3 is 16 residues. J was trimmed by 1 base and V by 2 bases; bases with no gene match: 5. The CDR3 is CASSLLLAGTQETQYF. The DNA of the CDR3 is TGTGCCAGCAGCTTACTGCTAGCGGGGACCCAAGAGACCCAGTACTTC.

The table lists this clone with a few counts. V gene TRBV29-1 combines with J gene TRBJ2-3, with no clear D. Trimming cost V 4 bases and J 4 bases, with 9 bases left between them. This CDR3 contains 12 residues. CDR1 and CDR2 (germline): SQVTM, ANQGSEA. The CDR3 coding sequence is TGCAGCGTTGGGCACGAGGCAGATACGCAGTATTTT. Its translation is CSVGHEADTQYF.

This clone was observed a handful of times. The J gene is TRBJ1-1, the V gene TRBV27; possibly TRBD1 for D (6 bases). With 1 base removed from V and 7 bases from J, the gap between germline ends came to 10 bases. This CDR3 is 13 amino acids long. Per the germline V gene, CDR1 is MNHEY and CDR2 is SMNVEV (reference sequence). CDR3: CASSLWGRGEAFF. For the CDR3, the DNA is TGTGCCAGCAGTTTATGGGGGCGCGGTGAAGCTTTCTTT.

The chain combines TRBV4-1 with TRBJ1-5; tentatively, D is TRBD1 (5 bases). V lost 4 bases and J 1 base, leaving 11 bases between the germline ends. The CDR3 runs to 15 residues. CDR1 is MGHRA, CDR2 YSYEKL, per germline. CDR3 in DNA: TGCGCCAGCAGCCTCACCCAGGGAAGCAATCAGCCCCAGCATTTT. Translating it yields CASSLTQGSNQPQHF.

This chain joins TRBV2 and TRBJ2-1, with TRBD2 matching over 14 bases. The germline CDR1 and CDR2 sequences are SNHLY and FYNNEI. The CDR3 length is 20 residues. With V trimmed by 6 bases and J by 0 bases, 13 bases remained unmatched. CDR3 in amino acids: CASSGTGTSGGFSSYNEQFF. The CDR3, as DNA: TGTGCCAGCAGCGGTACGGGGACTAGCGGGGGCTTTAGCTCCTACAATGAGCAGTTCTTC.

The rearrangement uses TRBV19 and TRBJ1-5, with D uncertain. Trimming stripped 3 bases from V and 3 bases from J, with 12 bases between. Germline values: CDR1 LNHDA, CDR2 SQIVND (reference sequence). This CDR3 contains 15 residues. The CDR3 reads CASSIYAELNQPQHF. The CDR3 coding sequence is TGTGCCAGTAGTATTTACGCGGAACTCAATCAGCCCCAGCATTTT. Complete variable domain (other parts from reference TRBV19 and TRBJ1-5): DGGITQSPKYLFRKEGQNVTLSCEQNLNHDAMYWYRQDPGQGLRLIYYSQIVNDFQKGDIAEGYSVSREKKESFPLTVTSAQKNPTAFYLCASSIYAELNQPQHFGDGTRLSIL.

The chain is built from TRBV13 and TRBJ1-1; no firm D call. The CDR3 loop spans 13 amino acids. Between the trimmed V and J ends, which lost 6 bases and 1 base, there was a span of 9 bases. CDR1 is PRHDT, CDR2 FYEKMQ, per germline (reference sequence). The chain's CDR3 is CASSSDTNTEAFF. The CDR3 DNA sequence: TGTGCCAGCAGTTCCGACACGAACACTGAAGCTTTCTTT.

CDR3 sequence (DNA): TGTGCCAGCAGCCCATCTAGTTCCTACGAGCAGTACTTC. Protein sequence: CASSPSSSYEQYF. The gene calls are TRBV13 and TRBJ2-7; D is undetermined. This CDR3 is 13 amino acids long. Germline assignment: CDR1 PRHDT and CDR2 FYEKMQ (reference sequence). V was shortened by 5 bases and J by 1 base, with 9 bases between the two germline ends.

The chain employs TRBV7-9 and TRBJ1-6; weak D call: TRBD1 (5 bases). V shed 3 bases and J shed 9 bases, with 12 bases lying between them. Germline CDR1 is SEHNR and CDR2 is FQNEAQ (reference sequence). The CDR3 is 14 amino acids. CDR3 nucleotides: TGTGCCAGCAGCTTGGGACTGGGGGTTTCACCCCTCCACTTT. Residues: CASSLGLGVSPLHF.

V and J are TRBV4-2 and TRBJ1-1; D is uncertain. CDR1 is LGHNA and CDR2 is YNFKEQ in the germline V gene. CDR3 length: 14 residues. V was shortened by 4 bases and J by 2 bases, with 11 bases between the two germline ends. CDR3 coding DNA: TGTGCCAGCAGCCCCAAGATCTTAAACACTGAAGCTTTCTTT. Residues: CASSPKILNTEAFF.

This clone was observed a handful of times. This chain links TRBV5-1 with TRBJ1-2; 8 positions match TRBD1. Germline loops: CDR1 SGHRS, CDR2 YFSETQ. The CDR3 sequence is 15 residues long. With 3 bases clipped from V and 4 bases from J, the junction kept 8 bases outside the gene matches. CDR3 region: CASSYGGQGTYGYTF. CDR3 nucleotides: TGCGCCAGCAGCTACGGCGGACAGGGAACCTATGGCTACACCTTC.

This rearrangement joins TRBV4-3 to TRBJ1-4, with 11 positions matching TRBD1. The ends lost 4 bases at V and 5 bases at J; junction bases unmatched: 3. Per the germline V gene, CDR1 is LGHNA and CDR2 is YSLEER. CDR3 length: 15 residues. This chain's CDR3 is CASSPRTGGNEKLFF. The CDR3 DNA reads as TGCGCCAGCAGCCCGCGGACAGGGGGCAATGAAAAACTGTTTTTT.

This clone is a singleton in its sample. The chain links TRBV7-9 to TRBJ2-3, with 12 bases aligning to TRBD2. Germline V gives CDR1 SEHNR, CDR2 FQNEAQ (reference sequence). The CDR3 sequence is 16 residues long. The V gene end was trimmed by 5 bases and the J gene end by 5 bases; junction bases not matched to a gene: 8. The CDR3 sequence: CASSLLAGGPGDTQYF. DNA for the CDR3: TGTGCCAGCAGCCTACTAGCGGGGGGCCCCGGAGATACGCAGTATTTT.

The chain uses TRBV9 and TRBJ2-5; either TRBD1 or TRBD2 may fit D (5 bases each). The germline gives CDR1 SGDLS, CDR2 YYNGEE. V dropped 4 bases and J dropped 3 bases, with 16 bases sitting between them. This CDR3 has 15 amino acids. DNA for the CDR3: TGTGCCAGCAGCCCCAGCAGGGACGCCGAAGAGACCCAGTACTTC. Translated: CASSPSRDAEETQYF. Complete variable domain (other parts from reference TRBV9 and TRBJ2-5): DSGVTQTPKHLITATGQRVTLRCSPRSGDLSVYWYQQSLDQGLQFLIQYYNGEERAKGNILERFSAQQFPDLHSELNLSSLELGDSALYFCASSPSRDAEETQYFGPGTRLLVL.

This clone was detected only a few times. The rearrangement uses TRBV2 and TRBJ1-4; D unresolved. With 6 bases removed from V and 3 bases from J, the gap between germline ends came to 11 bases. Germline V gene lookup returns CDR1 SNHLY and CDR2 FYNNEI. The CDR3 sequence is 14 residues long. CDR3 DNA: TGTGCCAGCAGCAGCCACGGGGCTAATGAAAAACTGTTTTTT. The encoded protein is CASSSHGANEKLFF.

This clone was counted a few times. The chain couples TRBV30 to TRBJ2-1; 8 nucleotides align to TRBD2. There are 14 residues in the CDR3. Trimming removed 7 bases from V and 6 bases from J; junction bases left unmatched: 11. Germline V lookup: CDR1 GTSNPN, CDR2 SVGIG (reference sequence). DNA for the CDR3: TGTGCCTCAGCTCCGGGACTAGGTCTCAATGAGCAGTTCTTC. Translating it yields CASAPGLGLNEQFF.

This clone was picked up a small number of times. J is TRBJ2-5 and V is TRBV4-1; the match to TRBD1 covers 8 bases. Germline V lookup: CDR1 MGHRA, CDR2 YSYEKL. After removal of 0 bases from V and 9 bases from J, the junction contained 9 bases not matched to a gene. This CDR3 comprises 15 residues. CDR3 DNA sequence: TGCGCCAGCAGCCAAGATTGGACAGGGAACTTGGCCCAGTACTTC. Amino acids: CASSQDWTGNLAQYF.